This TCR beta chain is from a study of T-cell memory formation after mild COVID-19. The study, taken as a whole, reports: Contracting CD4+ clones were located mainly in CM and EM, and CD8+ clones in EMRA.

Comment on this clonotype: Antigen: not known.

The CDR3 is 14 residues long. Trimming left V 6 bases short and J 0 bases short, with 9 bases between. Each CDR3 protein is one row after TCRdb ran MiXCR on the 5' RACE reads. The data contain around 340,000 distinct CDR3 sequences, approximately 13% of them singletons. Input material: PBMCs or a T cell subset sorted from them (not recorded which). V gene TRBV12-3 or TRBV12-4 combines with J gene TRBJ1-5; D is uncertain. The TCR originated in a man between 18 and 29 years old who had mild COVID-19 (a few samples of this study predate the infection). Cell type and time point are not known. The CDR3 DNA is TGTGCCAGCAGCCTCCAGCATAGCAATCAGCCCCAGCATTTT. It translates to CASSLQHSNQPQHF.